The 27 T cell receptor beta chains below were found in one sample sequenced in a study of vaccination effects on CD4 cells after COVID-19. The data were produced by immunoSEQ multiplex PCR, yet TCRdb's version contains in-frame clones alone and is incomplete. The repertoire includes 55,000 to 75,000 clones, approximately 79% of them detected once, and around 3% sits in the top ten. The antigens these receptors bind are not known. Within the ViraFEST assay, antigen-specific CD4+ T cells underwent expansion with viral peptide pools prior to sequencing. Isolating CD4+ T cells followed less than 11 days of culture. Recipients of the vaccine had no prior SARS-CoV-2 infection and negative nucleocapsid antibodies. This specimen consisted of CD4+ T cells from PBMCs cultured with HCoV-NL63 spike peptides, obtained before COVID-19 vaccination. The receptors were sampled from a human donor who received a COVID-19 vaccine.

The chain employs TRBV6-2 or TRBV6-3 and TRBJ1-1; tentatively, D is TRBD1 (6 bases). This CDR3 spans 13 amino acids. V lost 4 bases and J 3 bases, leaving 9 bases between the germline ends. Germline CDR1 is MNHEY and CDR2 is SVGEGT. CDR3 amino acids: CASSSEGDTEAFF. In DNA form, the CDR3 reads TGTGCCAGCAGTTCCGAGGGGGACACTGAAGCTTTCTTT.

The chain couples TRBV5-1 to TRBJ1-1; 10 nucleotides align to TRBD1. The CDR3 is 17 amino acids. The germline V gene encodes CDR1 SGHRS and CDR2 YFSETQ. The V gene end was trimmed by 0 bases and the J gene end by 3 bases; junction bases not matched to a gene: 8. CDR3 protein: CASSLVDRGSLDTEAFF. The CDR3 DNA follows: TGCGCCAGCAGCTTGGTGGACAGGGGGAGTCTGGACACTGAAGCTTTCTTT. The whole variable domain, remainder taken from reference TRBV5-1 and TRBJ1-1, is KAGVTQTPRYLIKTRGQQVTLSCSPISGHRSVSWYQQTPGQGLQFLFEYFSETQRNKGNFPGRFSGRQFSNSRSEMNVSTLELGDSALYLCASSLVDRGSLDTEAFFGQGTRLTVV.

In this sample, this clone turned up a few times. The V and J genes are TRBV5-1 and TRBJ2-3; D is undetermined. The CDR3 spans 16 residues. V lost 1 base to trimming and J lost 0 bases, with 12 bases between them. The V gene's germline CDR1 is SGHRS and CDR2 YFSETQ. The CDR3 protein is CASSLMASSSTDTQYF. The DNA for the CDR3 is TGCGCCAGCAGCTTGATGGCCTCCTCGAGCACAGATACGCAGTATTTT.

The V gene is TRBV5-1, the J gene TRBJ2-5, with TRBD2 matching 9 bases. This CDR3 is 16 amino acids long. Germline V CDR1 and CDR2: SGHRS, YFSETQ. J gave up 3 bases and V 0 bases, and 6 bases lay outside the gene matches. In nucleotides, the CDR3 is TGCGCCAGCAGCTTGGTTCCAGCGGGGGGTGAAGAGACCCAGTACTTC. It yields the protein CASSLVPAGGEETQYF.

The chain couples TRBV2 to TRBJ1-2; TRBD1 aligns across 7 bases. CDR1 SNHLY and CDR2 FYNNEI come from the germline V gene. This CDR3 spans 13 amino acids. J gave up 4 bases and V 6 bases, and 5 bases lay outside the gene matches. The CDR3 nucleotides are TGTGCCAGCAGCTGGGGACAGACCTATGGCTACACCTTC. This encodes CASSWGQTYGYTF.

V is TRBV24-1 and J is TRBJ2-2, with 8 bases that match TRBD2. This CDR3 is 17 amino acids long. Germline-derived CDR1 and CDR2 are KGHDR and SFDVKD. The J segment lost 4 bases and the V segment lost 3 bases, leaving 9 bases of the junction unmatched. CDR3 coding DNA: TGTGCCACCAGTGATCCCACTAGCGGACAAGCCACCGGGGAGCTGTTTTTT. It is translated as CATSDPTSGQATGELFF.

The chain joins TRBV11-2 to TRBJ2-5, with 11 bases lining up with TRBD2. CDR1 and CDR2 from the germline V gene are SGHAT and FQNNGV. V lost 3 bases, J lost 5 bases, and 11 bases stayed unmatched. This CDR3 spans 17 amino acids. The CDR3 DNA reads TGTGCCAGCAGCTTTTTTATGGTAGCGGGGGGGATGGAGACCCAGTACTTC. Translation gives CASSFFMVAGGMETQYF.

The CDR3 sequence: CASSYLRGGTDTQYF. DNA of the CDR3: TGTGCCAGCAGTTACCTTCGGGGGGGGACAGATACGCAGTATTTT. The chain combines TRBV6-2 or TRBV6-3 with TRBJ2-3; TRBD2 aligns across 8 bases. Germline V gene lookup returns CDR1 MNHEY and CDR2 SVGEGT. The CDR3 is 15 amino acids. V was clipped by 2 bases and J by 3 bases; unmatched bases: 4.

The chain carries TRBV5-8 and TRBJ1-5; 7 bases agree with TRBD1. The germline V gene encodes CDR1 SGHTS and CDR2 YDEGEE. Trimming removed 3 bases from V and 5 bases from J; junction bases left unmatched: 2. The CDR3 length is 13 residues. The CDR3 DNA follows: TGTGCCAGCAGCTCAGACAGGGATCAGCCCCAGCATTTT. Protein sequence: CASSSDRDQPQHF.

The rearrangement joins TRBV18 to TRBJ1-2; D gene uncertain. The CDR3 has 15 residues. V lost 2 bases, J lost 8 bases, and 18 bases lay in between. Germline V CDR1 and CDR2: KGHSH, LQKENI. The CDR3 bases are TGTGCCAGCTCACCAGGCGTGGGCCAGCCGGAGGGCTACACCTTC. Translation gives CASSPGVGQPEGYTF.

The chain carries TRBV5-1 and TRBJ2-5; no reliable D call. This CDR3 is built from 14 residues. Trimming shortened V by 2 bases and J by 1 base, and 9 bases separated the two germline ends. Germline CDR1 is SGHRS and CDR2 is YFSETQ. CDR3 nucleotide sequence: TGCGCCAGCAGCTTAGGCTCAGTCCAAGAGACCCAGTACTTC. It encodes CASSLGSVQETQYF.

This rearrangement joins TRBV5-6 to TRBJ2-7, with D perhaps given as TRBD1 or TRBD2 (5 bases each). V was cut by 1 base and J by 6 bases, with 11 bases left in between. Germline V CDR1 and CDR2: SGHDT, YYEEEE. CDR3 length: 13 residues. The CDR3 DNA is TGTGCCAGCAGCTTGTACCGGGGCCCCGAGCAGTACGTC. Protein sequence: CASSLYRGPEQYV.

The chain employs TRBV14 and TRBJ2-6; 9 bases map to TRBD1. Germline CDR1 SGHDN, CDR2 FVKESK. J was trimmed by 4 bases and V by 8 bases; bases with no gene match: 12. CDR3 length: 17 amino acids. The CDR3 loop reads CASSVGQGKAGANVLTF. The CDR3 nucleotides read TGTGCCAGCTCGGTGGGACAGGGTAAAGCCGGGGCCAACGTCCTGACTTTC.

The chain couples TRBV2 to TRBJ2-7, with D uncertain. Germline CDR1 SNHLY, CDR2 FYNNEI. Trimming stripped 2 bases from V and 6 bases from J, with 5 bases between. The CDR3 spans 11 residues. The CDR3 loop is CASSELSEQYV. DNA of the CDR3: TGTGCCAGCAGTGAACTATCCGAGCAGTACGTC.

The chain has TRBV11-2 and TRBJ1-4, with 7 bases that match TRBD1. Germline lookup yields CDR1 SGHAT and CDR2 FQNNGV. The V gene end was trimmed by 5 bases and the J gene end by 8 bases; junction bases not matched to a gene: 5. There are 13 residues in the CDR3. CDR3 loop: CASSAEDREKLFF. The CDR3 DNA reads as TGTGCCAGCAGCGCGGAGGACAGGGAAAAACTGTTTTTT.

The chain links TRBV3-1 (or the pseudogene TRBV3-2) to TRBJ2-4; 8 bases match TRBD1. In germline, CDR1 is LGHDT, CDR2 YNNKEL (reference sequence). V was pared by 4 bases and J by 8 bases, with 7 bases of the junction left unmatched. This CDR3 region has 14 residues. CDR3 sequence (DNA): TGTGCCAGCAGCCGCGGACAGGGTTTAGACATTCAGTACTTC. The encoded protein is CASSRGQGLDIQYF.

This clone has only one observation. The V call is TRBV28, the J call TRBJ2-7; 9 bases agree with TRBD1. CDR1 is MDHEN and CDR2 is SYDVKM in the germline V gene. J gave up 6 bases and V 1 base, and 7 bases lay outside the gene matches. The CDR3 extends over 15 amino acids. CDR3 loop: CASSLSGTGPSEQYV. The CDR3 DNA sequence: TGTGCCAGCAGTTTATCCGGGACAGGGCCCAGCGAGCAGTACGTC.

The V call is TRBV6-6, the J call TRBJ2-7; a weak D match, TRBD2 (6 bases). V was pared by 2 bases and J by 3 bases, with 8 bases between. Germline assignment: CDR1 MNHNY and CDR2 SVGAGI (reference sequence). The CDR3 loop spans 13 amino acids. The CDR3 region has the DNA TGTGCCAGCAGTTACCAGGGAGGCTACGAGCAGTACGTC. As protein: CASSYQGGYEQYV.

This clone was counted a single time. The rearrangement joins TRBV5-1 to TRBJ1-4, with D unclear. Looked up from germline, CDR1 is SGHRS and CDR2 is YFSETQ. The CDR3 runs 14 residues. V lost 3 bases and J 8 bases, leaving 14 bases between the germline ends. CDR3 sequence (DNA): TGCGCCAGCAGCTCGGGAGTACTCACAGAAAAACTGTTTTTT. Translated, it gives CASSSGVLTEKLFF.

The chain uses TRBV5-1 and TRBJ1-6, with 7 bases lining up with TRBD1. This CDR3 is 14 amino acids long. The germline V gene has CDR1 SGHRS and CDR2 YFSETQ. With 0 bases clipped from V and 8 bases from J, the junction kept 2 bases outside the gene matches. The CDR3 reads CASSLGTGDSPLHF. CDR3 bases: TGCGCCAGCAGCTTGGGGACAGGCGATTCACCCCTCCACTTT.

In DNA form, the CDR3 reads TGCAGCGTTGAGGGACTAGCGGGCCAAGAGACCCAGTACTTC. It is translated as CSVEGLAGQETQYF. This chain links TRBV29-1 with TRBJ2-5; 12 bases are shared with TRBD2. CDR3 length equals 14 residues. Germline CDR1 reads SQVTM; CDR2 reads ANQGSEA. V gave up 3 bases and J gave up 1 base; unmatched junction bases: 0. The full variable domain, completed using reference TRBV29-1 and TRBJ2-5, is SAVISQKPSRDICQRGTSLTIQCQVDSQVTMMFWYRQQPGQSLTLIATANQGSEATYESGFVIDKFPISRPNLTFSTLTVSNMSPEDSSIYLCSVEGLAGQETQYFGPGTRLLVL.

This clone was observed a single time. The V call is TRBV24-1, the J call TRBJ1-5; D uncertain. Deletions cut 4 bases from V and 0 bases from J, with 12 bases between. This CDR3 has 16 residues. Germline V lookup: CDR1 KGHDR, CDR2 SFDVKD. The CDR3 DNA reads as TGTGCCACCAGTGACCCGACGGAGAATAGCAATCAGCCCCAGCATTTT. As protein: CATSDPTENSNQPQHF.

The chain employs TRBV6-5 and TRBJ2-6, with D perhaps matching TRBD1 or TRBD2 (5 bases each). Germline CDR1 reads MNHEY; CDR2 reads SVGAGI. V was cut by 8 bases and J by 6 bases, with 17 bases left in between. The CDR3 consists of 15 residues. The CDR3 here is CASRDGTSAANVLTF. CDR3 sequence (DNA): TGTGCCAGCCGGGACGGGACGTCCGCGGCCAACGTCCTGACTTTC.

This chain uses TRBV24-1 with TRBJ1-5; 10 bases align to TRBD1. This CDR3 spans 15 amino acids. The junction had 7 bases not matched to a gene; V was cut back by 6 bases and J by 6 bases. Looked up from germline, CDR1 is KGHDR and CDR2 is SFDVKD. CDR3 loop: CATSPGTGVSQPQHF. The CDR3 nucleotides are TGTGCCACCAGTCCCGGGACAGGGGTTAGTCAGCCCCAGCATTTT.

The chain couples TRBV5-1 to TRBJ2-3; D is possibly TRBD2 (6 bases). The germline V gene has CDR1 SGHRS and CDR2 YFSETQ. V lost 4 bases and J lost 0, with 15 bases in between. The CDR3 extends over 16 amino acids. The CDR3 sequence is CASSESGTPSTDTQYF. Written as DNA, the CDR3 is TGCGCCAGCAGCGAATCAGGGACTCCTAGCACAGATACGCAGTATTTT.

This chain uses TRBV29-1 with TRBJ2-3; 10 nucleotides match TRBD2. The length of the CDR3 is 16 residues. J lost 0 bases, V lost 1 base, and 4 bases had no gene match. CDR1 is SQVTM and CDR2 is ANQGSEA in the germline V gene. The CDR3 region is CSVEGLLAGSTDTQYF. CDR3 bases: TGCAGCGTTGAAGGCTTACTAGCGGGAAGCACAGATACGCAGTATTTT.

J is TRBJ1-1 and V is TRBV29-1, with TRBD1 matching 7 bases. The trim removed 7 bases at V and 8 bases at J, leaving 7 bases unmatched. Germline CDR1 and CDR2: SQVTM and ANQGSEA. This CDR3 is 11 amino acids long. CDR3 DNA sequence: TGCAGCGCCAACGACAGGGTGGAAGCTTTCTTT. It codes for CSANDRVEAFF.